This paragraph covers one TCR beta chain sequence. In the original analysis: Amplification of reference gene primers was used by the study to estimate nucleated cell counts. Here immunoSEQ multiplex PCR was the method, and the copy in TCRdb shows in-frame clones only, minus some. Clone size and V and J calls were adopted from that table, with D and trimming inferred from the DNA. The data show 250,000 or so clones, roughly 84% seen once. This sample is part of a study of blood T cell repertoires in COVID-19. Study background: Both acute and convalescent COVID-19 samples were obtained from the United States, Italy and Spain.

The CDR3 loop spans 14 amino acids. Looked up from germline, CDR1 is MNHNS and CDR2 is SASEGT. V lost 2 bases and J 0 bases, leaving 7 bases between the germline ends. Residents of about two dozen US areas, aged roughly 18 to 95 years, made up the participants. Cohorts were assigned according to the clinical history that participants reported. V and J are TRBV6-1 and TRBJ2-5, with D perhaps matching TRBD2 (5 bases). Sequencing input: PBMCs or T cells enriched from blood (not recorded which). The TCR was taken from a man aged 45 to 65 who had recovered from COVID-19. The CDR3 nucleotides are TGTGCCAGCAGTGAACGAGGGAACCAAGAGACCCAGTACTTC. Its translation is CASSERGNQETQYF.